A single sample is the source of the 20 T cell receptor beta chains below, sequenced in a study of T cells in Graves' hyperthyroidism and ophthalmopathy (dated by TCRdb to the late 2010s). The library was prepared using multiplex PCR. Reads for this sample came from an Illumina HiSeq 2000. Amplification of TCR beta CDR3 regions was carried out from RNA transcripts. The TCR CDR3 was subjected to a first round of RT-PCR using the HTBI primer set and the Qiagen OneStep RT-PCR kit. TCRdb trimmed the raw reads at Q25, called clones with MiXCR and kept productive beta chains. Under each unique CDR3 protein, matching rows form one entry showing the most common genes and DNA. The sample includes approximately 640,000 distinct CDR3 sequences, with 45% observed a single time. The ten biggest clones cover less than 9.5% of the sample. The sequenced sample consisted of peripheral blood or thyroid tissue (not recorded which). These receptors came from an adult man with Graves' disease, either hyperthyroidism or ophthalmopathy (not recorded which).

This chain links TRBV29-1 with TRBJ2-6; 8 bases map to TRBD2. The CDR3 has 17 residues. Trimming at V came to 3 bases and at J to 0 bases, leaving 7 bases not matched to a gene. Germline CDR1 reads SQVTM; CDR2 reads ANQGSEA. In DNA form, the CDR3 reads TGCAGCGTTGAGGACGGGAGGGCCAGCTCTGGGGCCAACGTCCTGACTTTC. Translated, it gives CSVEDGRASSGANVLTF.

This clonotype showed up many times. DNA for the CDR3: TGCAGCGTTGATGACGGGCAGGGGCAGCCCCAGCATTTT. This codes for CSVDDGQGQPQHF. The chain has TRBV29-1 and TRBJ1-5; possible D gene TRBD1, 6 bases. Looked up from germline, CDR1 is SQVTM and CDR2 is ANQGSEA. V was shortened by 3 bases and J by 7 bases, with 13 bases between the two germline ends. This CDR3 is built from 13 residues.

The chain employs TRBV6-1 and TRBJ1-4; D is uncertain. The V gene's germline CDR1 is MNHNS and CDR2 SASEGT. The CDR3 has 14 amino acids. V gave up 8 bases and J gave up 6 bases, with 16 bases separating them. DNA for the CDR3: TGTGCCAGCCGGCCGGAGACAAGTTATGAAAAACTGTTTTTT. Its protein product is CASRPETSYEKLFF.

This clonotype has ten or more counts. The chain couples TRBV9 to TRBJ1-2, with D uncertain. Between the trimmed V and J ends, which lost 1 base and 2 bases, there was a span of 6 bases. The CDR3 has 13 residues. Germline CDR1 reads SGDLS; CDR2 reads YYNGEE. The CDR3 DNA follows: TGTGCCAGCAGCGTAACCGGAAACTATGGCTACACCTTC. This translates into CASSVTGNYGYTF.

A few counts support this clonotype. CDR3 nucleotides: TGTGCCAGCAGTTACTCGCCAGGAGGGGAGCAGTACTTC. Residues: CASSYSPGGEQYF. This sequence joins TRBV6-6 and TRBJ2-7; tentative D call: TRBD2 (6 bases). CDR1 and CDR2 (germline): MNHNY, SVGAGI (reference sequence). This CDR3 comprises 13 residues. Between the trimmed V and J ends, which lost 0 bases and 7 bases, there was a span of 10 bases.

This clonotype was recorded at least ten times. This chain joins TRBV9 and TRBJ2-2; possibly TRBD2 for D (5 bases). The CDR3 spans 14 residues. Germline CDR1 and CDR2: SGDLS and YYNGEE. V gave up 0 bases and J gave up 6 bases, with 9 bases separating them. In DNA, the CDR3 is TGTGCCAGCAGCGTAGCTGGGAGTTCCGGGGAGCTGTTTTTT. This translates into CASSVAGSSGELFF.

The J gene is TRBJ1-2, the V gene TRBV6-1, with 9 positions matching TRBD1. Germline values: CDR1 MNHNS, CDR2 SASEGT. CDR3 length: 15 amino acids. Trimming cost V 5 bases and J 4 bases; bases outside gene matches: 8. The CDR3 is CASSKDRGYGYGYTF. The DNA of the CDR3 is TGTGCCAGCAGTAAGGACAGGGGTTACGGCTATGGCTACACCTTC.

V and J are TRBV20-1 and TRBJ2-2; 8 bases are shared with TRBD1. The ends lost 4 bases at V and 3 bases at J; junction bases unmatched: 4. In germline, CDR1 is DFQATT, CDR2 SNEGSKA (reference sequence). CDR3 length equals 14 residues. The DNA for the CDR3 is TGCAGTGCTATTAACAGGGGGTACACCGGGGAGCTGTTTTTT. This encodes CSAINRGYTGELFF.

The CDR3 protein is CSARGPVNNSPLHF. The CDR3 DNA reads as TGCAGTGCTAGGGGACCCGTCAATAATTCACCCCTCCACTTT. The chain uses TRBV20-1 and TRBJ1-6; D is perhaps TRBD1 (5 bases). The CDR3 totals 14 residues. V was shortened by 3 bases and J by 5 bases, with 11 bases between the two germline ends. CDR1 and CDR2 (germline): DFQATT, SNEGSKA (reference sequence).

This clonotype was observed a few times. This chain joins TRBV7-8 and TRBJ2-5; D gene uncertain. The germline V and J ends were trimmed by 7 bases and 1 base, with 4 bases remaining between them. CDR1 is SGHVS, CDR2 FQNEAQ, per germline. This CDR3 has 11 residues. CDR3 protein: CASMAQETQYF. In DNA, the CDR3 is TGTGCCAGCATGGCCCAAGAGACCCAGTACTTC.

Remarks on this clonotype: The junction and the germline gene differ at one end; a read error may be behind it. Here the CDR3 DNA reads TGCGCCAGCAGCCAAGAGTACAGGAGTACCTACGAGCAGTACTTC. This translates into CASSQEYRSTYEQYF. The genes are TRBV7-8 and TRBJ2-7; tentative D call: TRBD1 (5 bases). CDR1 and CDR2 (germline): SGHVS, FQNEAQ. The CDR3 contains 15 residues.

This rearrangement joins TRBV2 to TRBJ2-7; D possibly corresponds to TRBD1 (6 bases). With 5 bases removed from V and 2 bases from J, the gap between germline ends came to 13 bases. Germline V gene lookup returns CDR1 SNHLY and CDR2 FYNNEI. This CDR3 contains 14 residues. This CDR3 reads CASSRGRGTYEQYF. In DNA form, the CDR3 reads TGTGCCAGCAGTAGGGGCAGGGGTACCTACGAGCAGTACTTC.

This clonotype was seen a handful of times. The chain carries TRBV6-6 and TRBJ1-1; tentatively, D is TRBD1 (6 bases). The CDR3 extends over 12 amino acids. V shed 7 bases and J shed 6 bases, with 12 bases lying between them. The germline V gene has CDR1 MNHNY and CDR2 SVGAGI (reference sequence). CDR3 amino acids: CASTTGLAEAFF. The CDR3 DNA sequence: TGTGCCAGCACGACAGGTTTGGCTGAAGCTTTCTTT.

This clonotype was counted at least ten times. At one of its ends the junction is not consistent with the germline gene, which may arise from a read error. The chain has TRBV19 and TRBJ1-5, with TRBD1 matching 9 bases. Germline CDR1 reads LNHDA; CDR2 reads SQIVND (reference sequence). The CDR3 has 15 residues. CDR3 protein: CASSQTGGGNQPQHF. DNA of the CDR3: TGCGCCAGCAGCCAAACAGGGGGCGGCAATCAGCCCCAGCATTTT.

This clonotype showed up just a few times. V and J are TRBV12-3 or TRBV12-4 and TRBJ1-5, with unresolved D. Trimming pared 1 base from V and 0 bases from J, leaving 7 bases between. The CDR3 spans 15 residues. The CDR3 loop reads CASSLGQISNQPQHF. The DNA of the CDR3 is TGTGCCAGCAGTTTAGGGCAGATTAGCAATCAGCCCCAGCATTTT.

V is TRBV7-2 and J is TRBJ1-3, with a tentative D call TRBD1 (5 bases). CDR3 length equals 13 residues. V was pared by 6 bases and J by 3 bases, with 9 bases between. Looked up from germline, CDR1 is SGHTA and CDR2 is FQGNSA. The CDR3 spells CASRDTLGNTIYF. For the CDR3, the DNA is TGTGCCAGCAGGGACACTCTTGGAAACACCATATATTTT. Full variable domain (remainder filled in from reference TRBV7-2 and TRBJ1-3): GAGVSQSPSNKVTEKGKDVELRCDPISGHTALYWYRQSLGQGLEFLIYFQGNSAPDKSGLPSDRFSAERTGGSVSTLTIQRTQQEDSAVYLCASRDTLGNTIYFGEGSWLTVV.

This sequence joins TRBV4-1 and TRBJ1-6; D unresolved. Germline V lookup: CDR1 MGHRA, CDR2 YSYEKL. Trimming took 0 bases from V and 8 from J, leaving 8 bases between them. The CDR3 covers 14 residues. The CDR3 DNA sequence: TGCGCCAGCAGCCAAGAACGAGACGATTCACCCCTCCACTTT. Translating it yields CASSQERDDSPLHF.

This clonotype came up many times. The V call is TRBV20-1, the J call TRBJ1-5; D might be TRBD1 (5 bases). CDR3 length: 12 amino acids. The V and J ends lost 6 bases and 11 bases respectively, with 17 bases between them. Germline-derived CDR1 and CDR2 are DFQATT and SNEGSKA (reference sequence). The CDR3 DNA reads as TGCAGTGCCAGGGACGGGAGCCAGTCCCAGCATTTT. Its translation is CSARDGSQSQHF.

The chain recombines TRBV29-1 with TRBJ2-5; 10 positions agree with TRBD2. Losses at the gene ends were 4 bases for V and 4 bases for J; bases not matched to a gene: 0. Germline V gene sequence: CDR1 SQVTM, CDR2 ANQGSEA. The CDR3 sequence is 12 residues long. The DNA of the CDR3 is TGCAGCGTTGGACTAGCGGGAGAGACCCAGTACTTC. It is translated as CSVGLAGETQYF.

The rearrangement joins TRBV20-1 to TRBJ2-7; the match to TRBD1 covers 11 bases. The germline V gene has CDR1 DFQATT and CDR2 SNEGSKA (reference sequence). The V segment lost 5 bases and the J segment 3 bases; nucleotides outside the gene matches: 3. This CDR3 is 13 amino acids long. CDR3 residues: CSAAGQGDYEQYF. DNA of the CDR3: TGCAGTGCTGCGGGACAGGGGGACTACGAGCAGTACTTC.